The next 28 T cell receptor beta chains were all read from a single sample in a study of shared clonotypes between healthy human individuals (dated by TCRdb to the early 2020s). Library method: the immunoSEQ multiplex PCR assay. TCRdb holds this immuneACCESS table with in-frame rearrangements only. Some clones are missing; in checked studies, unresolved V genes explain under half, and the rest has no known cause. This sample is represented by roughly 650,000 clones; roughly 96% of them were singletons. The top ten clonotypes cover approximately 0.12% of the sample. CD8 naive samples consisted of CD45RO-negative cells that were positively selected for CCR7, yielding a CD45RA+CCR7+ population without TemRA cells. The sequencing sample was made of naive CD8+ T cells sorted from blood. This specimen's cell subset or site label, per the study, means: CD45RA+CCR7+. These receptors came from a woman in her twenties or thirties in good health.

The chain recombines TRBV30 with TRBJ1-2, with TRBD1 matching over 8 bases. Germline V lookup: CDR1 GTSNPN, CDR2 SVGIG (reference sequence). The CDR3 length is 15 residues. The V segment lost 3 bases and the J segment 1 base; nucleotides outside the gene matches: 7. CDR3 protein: CAWSSGQGHNYGYTF. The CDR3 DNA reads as TGTGCCTGGAGCTCAGGACAGGGCCATAACTATGGCTACACCTTC.

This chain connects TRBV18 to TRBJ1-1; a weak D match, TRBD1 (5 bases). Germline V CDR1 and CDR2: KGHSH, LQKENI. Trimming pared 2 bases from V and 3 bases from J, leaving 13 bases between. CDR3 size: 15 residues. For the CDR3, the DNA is TGTGCCAGCTCACCAACTCAGGGAGCGGACACTGAAGCTTTCTTT. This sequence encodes CASSPTQGADTEAFF.

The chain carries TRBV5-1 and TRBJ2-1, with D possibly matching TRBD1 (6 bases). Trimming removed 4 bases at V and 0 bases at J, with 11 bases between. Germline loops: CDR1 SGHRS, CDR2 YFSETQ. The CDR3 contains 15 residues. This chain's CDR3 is CASSPDSSSYNEQFF. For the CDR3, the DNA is TGCGCCAGCAGCCCGGACAGTAGCTCCTACAATGAGCAGTTCTTC.

CDR3: CASSSRLAAYEQYF. CDR3 bases: TGTGCCAGCAGTTCCCGGCTAGCGGCCTACGAGCAGTACTTC. The chain employs TRBV28 and TRBJ2-7; 7 bases map to TRBD2. The J segment lost 2 bases and the V segment lost 4 bases, leaving 5 bases of the junction unmatched. The germline gives CDR1 MDHEN, CDR2 SYDVKM. This CDR3 is built from 14 residues. The full variable domain, its missing parts supplied by reference TRBV28 and TRBJ2-7, is DVKVTQSSRYLVKRTGEKVFLECVQDMDHENMFWYRQDPGLGLRLIYFSYDVKMKEKGDIPEGYSVSREKKERFSLILESASTNQTSMYLCASSSRLAAYEQYFGPGTRLTVT.

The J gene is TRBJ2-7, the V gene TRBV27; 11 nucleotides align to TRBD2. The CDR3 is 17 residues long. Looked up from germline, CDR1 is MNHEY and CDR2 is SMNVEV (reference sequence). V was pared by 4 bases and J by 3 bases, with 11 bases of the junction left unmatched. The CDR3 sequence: CASSSETSGTTIYEQYF. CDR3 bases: TGTGCCAGCAGTTCGGAGACTAGCGGGACAACCATCTACGAGCAGTACTTC.

The CDR3 region has the DNA TGTGCCAGCGAGGATGTTGGCTACACCTTC. Encoded protein: CASEDVGYTF. V gene TRBV6-1 combines with J gene TRBJ1-2; D gene uncertain. Germline V gene lookup returns CDR1 MNHNS and CDR2 SASEGT. The CDR3 runs to 10 residues. The V gene lost 8 bases and the J gene lost 7 bases, with 8 bases spanning the gap.

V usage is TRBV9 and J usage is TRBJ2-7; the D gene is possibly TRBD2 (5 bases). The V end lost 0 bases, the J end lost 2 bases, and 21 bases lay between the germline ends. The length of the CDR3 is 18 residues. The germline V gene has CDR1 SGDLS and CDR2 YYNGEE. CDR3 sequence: CASSVGGLTSSVAYEQYF. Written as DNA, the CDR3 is TGTGCCAGCAGCGTAGGAGGGCTAACTAGTTCGGTGGCCTACGAGCAGTACTTC.

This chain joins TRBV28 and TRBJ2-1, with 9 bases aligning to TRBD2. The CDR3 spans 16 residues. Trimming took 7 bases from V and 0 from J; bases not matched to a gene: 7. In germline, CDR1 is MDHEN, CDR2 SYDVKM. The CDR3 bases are TGTGCCAGCATCCTGCGGGAGGGAGGCTCCTACAATGAGCAGTTCTTC. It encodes CASILREGGSYNEQFF. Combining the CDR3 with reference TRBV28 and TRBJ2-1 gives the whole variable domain DVKVTQSSRYLVKRTGEKVFLECVQDMDHENMFWYRQDPGLGLRLIYFSYDVKMKEKGDIPEGYSVSREKKERFSLILESASTNQTSMYLCASILREGGSYNEQFFGPGTRLTVL.

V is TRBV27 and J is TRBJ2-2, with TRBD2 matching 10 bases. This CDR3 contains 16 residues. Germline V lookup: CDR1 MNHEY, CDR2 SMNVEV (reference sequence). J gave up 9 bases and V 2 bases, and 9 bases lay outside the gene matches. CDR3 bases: TGTGCCAGCAGTTTACTAGCGGGAGTAAGGCCGCGGGAGCTGTTTTTT. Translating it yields CASSLLAGVRPRELFF.

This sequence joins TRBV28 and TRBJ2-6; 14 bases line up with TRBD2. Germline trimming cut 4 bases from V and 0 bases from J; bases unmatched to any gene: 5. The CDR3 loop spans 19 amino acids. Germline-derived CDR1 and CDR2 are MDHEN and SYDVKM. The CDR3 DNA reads TGTGCCAGCAGTTCAGGACTAGCGGGAGGCCCCTCTGGGGCCAACGTCCTGACTTTC. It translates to CASSSGLAGGPSGANVLTF.

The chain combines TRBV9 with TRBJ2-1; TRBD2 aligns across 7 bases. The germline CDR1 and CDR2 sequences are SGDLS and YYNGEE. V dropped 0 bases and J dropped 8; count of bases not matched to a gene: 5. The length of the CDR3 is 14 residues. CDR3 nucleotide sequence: TGTGCCAGCAGCGTAGGCGGGAGCCCTGATGAGCAGTTCTTC. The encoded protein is CASSVGGSPDEQFF.

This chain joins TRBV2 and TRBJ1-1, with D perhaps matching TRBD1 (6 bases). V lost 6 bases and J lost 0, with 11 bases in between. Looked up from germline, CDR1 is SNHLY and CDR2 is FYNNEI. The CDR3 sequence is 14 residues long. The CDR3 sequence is CASRTGDMNTEAFF. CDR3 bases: TGTGCCAGCAGAACCGGGGACATGAACACTGAAGCTTTCTTT.

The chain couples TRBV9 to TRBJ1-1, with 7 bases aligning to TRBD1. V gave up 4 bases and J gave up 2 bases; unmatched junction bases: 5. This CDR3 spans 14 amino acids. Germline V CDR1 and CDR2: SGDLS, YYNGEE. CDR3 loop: CASSLGTENTEAFF. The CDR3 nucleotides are TGTGCCAGCAGCCTCGGGACAGAAAACACTGAAGCTTTCTTT.

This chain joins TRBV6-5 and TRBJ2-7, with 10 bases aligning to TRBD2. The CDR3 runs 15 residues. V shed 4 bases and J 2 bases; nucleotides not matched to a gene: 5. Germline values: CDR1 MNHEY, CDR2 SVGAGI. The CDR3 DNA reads TGTGCCAGCAGTTTCGGACTAGCGGACACCTACGAGCAGTACTTC. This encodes CASSFGLADTYEQYF.

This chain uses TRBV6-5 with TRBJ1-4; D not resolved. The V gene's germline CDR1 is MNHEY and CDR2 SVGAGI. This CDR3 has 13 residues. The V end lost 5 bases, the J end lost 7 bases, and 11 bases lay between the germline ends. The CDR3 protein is CASSTDRFEKLFF. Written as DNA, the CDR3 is TGTGCCAGCAGTACCGACCGGTTTGAAAAACTGTTTTTT.

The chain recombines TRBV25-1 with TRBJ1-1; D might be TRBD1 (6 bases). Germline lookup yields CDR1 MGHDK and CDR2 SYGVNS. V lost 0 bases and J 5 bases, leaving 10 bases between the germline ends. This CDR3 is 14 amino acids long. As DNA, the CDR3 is TGTGCCAGCAGTGAATATGGGGGGCAGACTGAAGCTTTCTTT. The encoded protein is CASSEYGGQTEAFF.

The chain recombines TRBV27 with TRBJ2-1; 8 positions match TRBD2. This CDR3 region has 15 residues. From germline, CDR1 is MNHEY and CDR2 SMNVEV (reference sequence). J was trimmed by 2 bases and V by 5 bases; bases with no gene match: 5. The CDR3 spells CASSPWTSTYNEQFF. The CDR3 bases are TGTGCCAGCAGTCCATGGACTAGCACCTACAATGAGCAGTTCTTC.

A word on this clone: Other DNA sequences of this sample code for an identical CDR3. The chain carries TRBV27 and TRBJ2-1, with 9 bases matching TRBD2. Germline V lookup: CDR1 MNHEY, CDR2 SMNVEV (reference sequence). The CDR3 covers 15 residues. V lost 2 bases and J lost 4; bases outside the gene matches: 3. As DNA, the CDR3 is TGTGCCAGCAGTTTAGCGGGGGGGGAGTACAATGAGCAGTTCTTC. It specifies CASSLAGGEYNEQFF.

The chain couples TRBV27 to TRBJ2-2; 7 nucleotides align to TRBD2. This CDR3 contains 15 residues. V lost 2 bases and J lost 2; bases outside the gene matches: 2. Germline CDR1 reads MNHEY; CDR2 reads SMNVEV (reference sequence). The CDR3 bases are TGTGCCAGCAGTTTAAGGACTAGTAACACCGGGGAGCTGTTTTTT. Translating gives CASSLRTSNTGELFF.

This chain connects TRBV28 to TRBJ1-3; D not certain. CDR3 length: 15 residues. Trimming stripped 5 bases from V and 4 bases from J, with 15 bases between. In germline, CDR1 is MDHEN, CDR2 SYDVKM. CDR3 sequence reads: CASSAMDLSGNTIYF. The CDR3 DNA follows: TGTGCCAGCAGTGCAATGGACCTTTCGGGAAACACCATATATTTT.

In DNA, the CDR3 is TGTGCCAGCAGCCCGTGGACCGGGGAGCTGTTTTTT. Its translation: CASSPWTGELFF. This sequence joins TRBV28 and TRBJ2-2; D call uncertain. Germline V CDR1 and CDR2: MDHEN, SYDVKM. With 6 bases removed from V and 5 bases from J, the gap between germline ends came to 7 bases. The CDR3 is 12 amino acids.

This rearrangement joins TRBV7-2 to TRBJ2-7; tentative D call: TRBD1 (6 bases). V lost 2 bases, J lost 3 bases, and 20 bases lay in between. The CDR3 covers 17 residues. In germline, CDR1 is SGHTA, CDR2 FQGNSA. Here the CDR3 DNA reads TGTGCCAGCAGCTTAAATAAGGGGGTCGTACGTTTCTACGAGCAGTACTTC. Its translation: CASSLNKGVVRFYEQYF.

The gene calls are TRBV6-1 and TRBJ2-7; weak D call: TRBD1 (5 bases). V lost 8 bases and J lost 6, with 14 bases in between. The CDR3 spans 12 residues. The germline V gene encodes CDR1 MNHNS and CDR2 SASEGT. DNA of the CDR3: TGTGCCAGCGATAGGGGTTTGCTCGAGCAGTACTTC. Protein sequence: CASDRGLLEQYF.

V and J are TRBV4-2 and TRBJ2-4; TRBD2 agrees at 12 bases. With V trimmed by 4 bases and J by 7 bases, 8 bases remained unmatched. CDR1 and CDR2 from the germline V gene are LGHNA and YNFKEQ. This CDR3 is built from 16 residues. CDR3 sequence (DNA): TGTGCCAGCAGCCTGTCGGTGACTAGCGGGAGTAACATTCAGTACTTC. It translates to CASSLSVTSGSNIQYF.

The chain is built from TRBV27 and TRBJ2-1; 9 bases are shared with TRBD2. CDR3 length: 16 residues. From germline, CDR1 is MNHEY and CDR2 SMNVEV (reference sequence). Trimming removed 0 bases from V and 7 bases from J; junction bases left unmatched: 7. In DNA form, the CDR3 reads TGTGCCAGCAGTTTATCTAGCGGGAGTTTCTGGAATGAGCAGTTCTTC. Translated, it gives CASSLSSGSFWNEQFF.

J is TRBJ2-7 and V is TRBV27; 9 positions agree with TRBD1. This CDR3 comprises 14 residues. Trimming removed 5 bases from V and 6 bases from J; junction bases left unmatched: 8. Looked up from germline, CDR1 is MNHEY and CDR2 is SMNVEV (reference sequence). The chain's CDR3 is CASSPGQGFGEQYF. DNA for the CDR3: TGTGCCAGCAGTCCGGGACAGGGATTCGGCGAGCAGTACTTC.

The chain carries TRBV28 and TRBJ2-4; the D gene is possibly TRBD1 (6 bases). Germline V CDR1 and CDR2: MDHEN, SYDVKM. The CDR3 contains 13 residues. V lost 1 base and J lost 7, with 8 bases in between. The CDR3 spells CASSLYQGNIQYF. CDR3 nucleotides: TGTGCCAGCAGTTTATACCAGGGGAACATTCAGTACTTC.

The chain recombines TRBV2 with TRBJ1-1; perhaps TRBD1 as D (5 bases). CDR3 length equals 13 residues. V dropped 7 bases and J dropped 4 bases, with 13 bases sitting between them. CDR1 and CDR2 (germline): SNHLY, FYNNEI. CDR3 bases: TGTGCCAGCATGAATGGCGGGGGCACTGAAGCTTTCTTT. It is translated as CASMNGGGTEAFF.